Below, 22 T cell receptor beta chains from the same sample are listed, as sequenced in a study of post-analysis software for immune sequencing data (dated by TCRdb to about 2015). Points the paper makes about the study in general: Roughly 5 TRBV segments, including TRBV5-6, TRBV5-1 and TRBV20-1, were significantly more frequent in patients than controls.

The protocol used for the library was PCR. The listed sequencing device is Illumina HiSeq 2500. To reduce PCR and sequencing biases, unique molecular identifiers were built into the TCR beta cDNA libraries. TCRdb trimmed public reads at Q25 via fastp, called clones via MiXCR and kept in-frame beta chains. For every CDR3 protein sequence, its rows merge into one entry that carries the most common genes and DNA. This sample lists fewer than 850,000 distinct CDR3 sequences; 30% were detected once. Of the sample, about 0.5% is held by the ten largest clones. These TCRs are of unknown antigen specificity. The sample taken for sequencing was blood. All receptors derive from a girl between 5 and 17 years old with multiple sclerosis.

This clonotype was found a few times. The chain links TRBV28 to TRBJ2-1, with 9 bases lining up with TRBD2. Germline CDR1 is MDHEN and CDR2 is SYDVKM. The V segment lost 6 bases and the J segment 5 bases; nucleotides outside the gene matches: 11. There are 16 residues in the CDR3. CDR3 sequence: CASSFQAGGQNNEQFF. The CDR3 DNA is TGTGCCAGCAGCTTCCAGGCGGGGGGGCAAAACAATGAGCAGTTCTTC. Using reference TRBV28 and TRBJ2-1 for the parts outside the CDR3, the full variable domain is DVKVTQSSRYLVKRTGEKVFLECVQDMDHENMFWYRQDPGLGLRLIYFSYDVKMKEKGDIPEGYSVSREKKERFSLILESASTNQTSMYLCASSFQAGGQNNEQFFGPGTRLTVL.

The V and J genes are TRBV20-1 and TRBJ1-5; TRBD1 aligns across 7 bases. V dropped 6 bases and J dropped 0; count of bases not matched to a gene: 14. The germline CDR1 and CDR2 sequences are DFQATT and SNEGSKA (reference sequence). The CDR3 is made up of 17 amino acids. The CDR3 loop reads CSADPGQNTYSNQPQHF. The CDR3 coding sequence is TGCAGTGCCGATCCGGGACAGAATACTTATAGCAATCAGCCCCAGCATTTT.

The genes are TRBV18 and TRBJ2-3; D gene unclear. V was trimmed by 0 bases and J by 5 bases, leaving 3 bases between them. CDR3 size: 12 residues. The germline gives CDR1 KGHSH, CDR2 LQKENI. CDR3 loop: CASSPPEDTQYF. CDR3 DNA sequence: TGTGCCAGCTCACCACCGGAAGATACGCAGTATTTT.

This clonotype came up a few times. For the CDR3, the DNA is TGCAGCGTTGGTCCGAACGGGGAGACCCAGTACTTC. Protein sequence: CSVGPNGETQYF. This rearrangement joins TRBV29-1 to TRBJ2-5; D is unclear. The CDR3 is 12 amino acids. CDR1 and CDR2 from the germline V gene are SQVTM and ANQGSEA. V lost 4 bases and J 5 bases, leaving 11 bases between the germline ends.

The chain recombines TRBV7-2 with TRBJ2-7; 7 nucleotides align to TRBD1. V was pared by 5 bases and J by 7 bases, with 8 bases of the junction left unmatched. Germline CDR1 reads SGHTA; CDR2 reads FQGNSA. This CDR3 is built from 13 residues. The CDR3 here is CASSTRQGREQYF. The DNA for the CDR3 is TGTGCCAGCAGCACGAGACAGGGAAGGGAGCAGTACTTC.

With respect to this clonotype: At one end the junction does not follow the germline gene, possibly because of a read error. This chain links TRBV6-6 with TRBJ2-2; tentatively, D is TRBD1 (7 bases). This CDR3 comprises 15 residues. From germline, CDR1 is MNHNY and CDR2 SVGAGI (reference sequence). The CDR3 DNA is TGTGCCAGCAGACGAGACAGGGAGGACACCGGGGACCTGTTTTTT. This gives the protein CASRRDREDTGDLFF.

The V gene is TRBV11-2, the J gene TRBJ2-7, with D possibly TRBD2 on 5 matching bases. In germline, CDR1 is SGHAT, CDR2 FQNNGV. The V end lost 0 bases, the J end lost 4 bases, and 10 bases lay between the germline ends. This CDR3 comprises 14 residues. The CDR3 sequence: CASSLDSEGYEQYF. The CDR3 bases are TGTGCCAGCAGCTTAGATAGTGAGGGTTACGAGCAGTACTTC.

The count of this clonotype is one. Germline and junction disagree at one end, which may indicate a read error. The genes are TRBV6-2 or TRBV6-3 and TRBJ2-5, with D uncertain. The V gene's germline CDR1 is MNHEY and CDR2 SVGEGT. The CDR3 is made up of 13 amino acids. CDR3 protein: CASSYSIQETHYF. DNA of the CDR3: TGCGCCAGCAGTTACTCTATCCAAGAGACCCACTACTTC.

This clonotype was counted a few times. The CDR3 sequence: CASSWLGQYPPQHF. Written as DNA, the CDR3 is TGTGCCAGCAGTTGGTTGGGACAGTATCCGCCCCAGCATTTT. The J gene is TRBJ1-5, the V gene TRBV6-5; 7 positions match TRBD1. This CDR3 spans 14 amino acids. Trimming took 4 bases from V and 9 from J; bases not matched to a gene: 9. CDR1 is MNHEY and CDR2 is SVGAGI in the germline V gene.

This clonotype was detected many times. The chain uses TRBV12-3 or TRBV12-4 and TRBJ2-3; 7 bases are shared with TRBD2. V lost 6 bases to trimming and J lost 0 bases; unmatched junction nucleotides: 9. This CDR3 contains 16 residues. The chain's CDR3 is CASSPGLAESTDTQYF. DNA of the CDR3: TGTGCCAGCAGCCCCGGGCTAGCGGAGAGCACAGATACGCAGTATTTT.

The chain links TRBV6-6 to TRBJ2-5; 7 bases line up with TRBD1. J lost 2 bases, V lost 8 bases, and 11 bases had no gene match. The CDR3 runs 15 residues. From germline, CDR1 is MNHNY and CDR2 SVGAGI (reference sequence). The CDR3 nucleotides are TGTGCCAGCTCCTTAGAAGGGGGCCTTCAAGAGACCCAGTACTTC. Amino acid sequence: CASSLEGGLQETQYF.

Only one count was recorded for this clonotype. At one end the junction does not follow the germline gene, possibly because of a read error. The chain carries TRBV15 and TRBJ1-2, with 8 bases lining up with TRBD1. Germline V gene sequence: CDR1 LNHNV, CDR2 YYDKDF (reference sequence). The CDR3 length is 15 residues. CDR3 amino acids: CVTSARLGTGHGYTF. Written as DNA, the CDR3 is TGTGTCACCAGCGCTCGCCTTGGGACAGGCCATGGCTACACCTTC.

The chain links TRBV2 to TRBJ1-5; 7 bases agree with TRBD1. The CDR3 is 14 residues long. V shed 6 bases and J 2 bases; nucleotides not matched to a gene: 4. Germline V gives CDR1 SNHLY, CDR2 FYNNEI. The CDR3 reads CASRFDRGNQPQHF. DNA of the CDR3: TGTGCCAGCAGATTCGACAGGGGCAATCAGCCCCAGCATTTT.

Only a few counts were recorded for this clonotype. As DNA, the CDR3 is TGTGCCAGCAGTTGGGATAATCAGCCCCAGCATTTT. This translates into CASSWDNQPQHF. The chain employs TRBV6-6 and TRBJ1-5; unclear D gene. Deletions cut 4 bases from V and 4 bases from J, with 5 bases between. Germline CDR1 reads MNHNY; CDR2 reads SVGAGI (reference sequence). The CDR3 contains 12 residues.

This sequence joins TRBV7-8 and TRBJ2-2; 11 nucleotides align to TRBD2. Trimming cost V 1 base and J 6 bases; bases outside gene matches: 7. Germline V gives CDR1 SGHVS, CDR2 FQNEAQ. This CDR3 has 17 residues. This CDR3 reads CASSLGLAGTFPGELFF. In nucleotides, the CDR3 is TGTGCCAGCAGCTTAGGACTAGCGGGAACGTTTCCCGGGGAGCTGTTTTTT.

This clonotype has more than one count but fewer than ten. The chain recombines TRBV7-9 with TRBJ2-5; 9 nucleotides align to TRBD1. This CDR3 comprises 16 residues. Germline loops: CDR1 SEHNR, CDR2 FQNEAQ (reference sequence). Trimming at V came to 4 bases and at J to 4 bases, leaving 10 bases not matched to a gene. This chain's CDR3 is CASSSNRGPPGETQYF. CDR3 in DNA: TGTGCCAGCAGCTCGAACAGGGGGCCACCCGGAGAGACCCAGTACTTC.

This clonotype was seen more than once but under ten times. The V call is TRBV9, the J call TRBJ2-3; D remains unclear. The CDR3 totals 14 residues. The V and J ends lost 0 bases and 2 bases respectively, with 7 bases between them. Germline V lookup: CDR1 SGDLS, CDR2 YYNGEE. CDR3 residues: CASSVGLITDTQYF. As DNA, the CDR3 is TGTGCCAGCAGCGTAGGTTTGATCACAGATACGCAGTATTTT.

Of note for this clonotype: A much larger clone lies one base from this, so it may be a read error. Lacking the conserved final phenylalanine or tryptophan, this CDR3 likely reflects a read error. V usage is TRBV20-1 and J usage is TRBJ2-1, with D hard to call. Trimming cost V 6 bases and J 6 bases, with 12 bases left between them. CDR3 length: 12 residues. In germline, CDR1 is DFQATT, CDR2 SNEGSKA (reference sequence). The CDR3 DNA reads TGCAGTGCGCCTTGGCTAGTCAATGAGCAGTTCGTC. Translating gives CSAPWLVNEQFV.

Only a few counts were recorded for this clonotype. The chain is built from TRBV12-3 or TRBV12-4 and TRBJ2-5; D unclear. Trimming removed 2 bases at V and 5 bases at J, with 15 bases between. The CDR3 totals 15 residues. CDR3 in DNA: TGTGCCAGCAGTTTATTGGCGCCTTCTGGGGAGACCCAGTACTTC. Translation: CASSLLAPSGETQYF.

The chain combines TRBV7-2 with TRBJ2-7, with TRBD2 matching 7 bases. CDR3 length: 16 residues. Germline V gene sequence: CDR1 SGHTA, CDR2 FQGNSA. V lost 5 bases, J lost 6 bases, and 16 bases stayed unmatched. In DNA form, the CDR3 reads TGTGCCAGCAGCCAGCGTACCGGGCTCCCGGGAGGCGAGCAGTACTTC. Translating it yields CASSQRTGLPGGEQYF.

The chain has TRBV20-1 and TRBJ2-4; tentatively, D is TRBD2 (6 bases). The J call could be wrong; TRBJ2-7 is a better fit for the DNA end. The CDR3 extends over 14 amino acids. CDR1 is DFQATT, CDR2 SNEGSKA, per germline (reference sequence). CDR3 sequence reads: CSALYRDSYYEQYF. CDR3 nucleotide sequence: TGCAGTGCCCTGTACCGGGACTCGTACTACGAGCAGTACTTC.

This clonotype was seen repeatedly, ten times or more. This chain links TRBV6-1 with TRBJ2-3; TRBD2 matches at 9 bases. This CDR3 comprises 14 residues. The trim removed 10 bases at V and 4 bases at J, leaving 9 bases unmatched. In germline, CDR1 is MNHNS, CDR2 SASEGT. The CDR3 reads CATNSGRGADTQYF. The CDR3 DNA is TGTGCCACCAATAGCGGGAGAGGCGCAGATACGCAGTATTTT.